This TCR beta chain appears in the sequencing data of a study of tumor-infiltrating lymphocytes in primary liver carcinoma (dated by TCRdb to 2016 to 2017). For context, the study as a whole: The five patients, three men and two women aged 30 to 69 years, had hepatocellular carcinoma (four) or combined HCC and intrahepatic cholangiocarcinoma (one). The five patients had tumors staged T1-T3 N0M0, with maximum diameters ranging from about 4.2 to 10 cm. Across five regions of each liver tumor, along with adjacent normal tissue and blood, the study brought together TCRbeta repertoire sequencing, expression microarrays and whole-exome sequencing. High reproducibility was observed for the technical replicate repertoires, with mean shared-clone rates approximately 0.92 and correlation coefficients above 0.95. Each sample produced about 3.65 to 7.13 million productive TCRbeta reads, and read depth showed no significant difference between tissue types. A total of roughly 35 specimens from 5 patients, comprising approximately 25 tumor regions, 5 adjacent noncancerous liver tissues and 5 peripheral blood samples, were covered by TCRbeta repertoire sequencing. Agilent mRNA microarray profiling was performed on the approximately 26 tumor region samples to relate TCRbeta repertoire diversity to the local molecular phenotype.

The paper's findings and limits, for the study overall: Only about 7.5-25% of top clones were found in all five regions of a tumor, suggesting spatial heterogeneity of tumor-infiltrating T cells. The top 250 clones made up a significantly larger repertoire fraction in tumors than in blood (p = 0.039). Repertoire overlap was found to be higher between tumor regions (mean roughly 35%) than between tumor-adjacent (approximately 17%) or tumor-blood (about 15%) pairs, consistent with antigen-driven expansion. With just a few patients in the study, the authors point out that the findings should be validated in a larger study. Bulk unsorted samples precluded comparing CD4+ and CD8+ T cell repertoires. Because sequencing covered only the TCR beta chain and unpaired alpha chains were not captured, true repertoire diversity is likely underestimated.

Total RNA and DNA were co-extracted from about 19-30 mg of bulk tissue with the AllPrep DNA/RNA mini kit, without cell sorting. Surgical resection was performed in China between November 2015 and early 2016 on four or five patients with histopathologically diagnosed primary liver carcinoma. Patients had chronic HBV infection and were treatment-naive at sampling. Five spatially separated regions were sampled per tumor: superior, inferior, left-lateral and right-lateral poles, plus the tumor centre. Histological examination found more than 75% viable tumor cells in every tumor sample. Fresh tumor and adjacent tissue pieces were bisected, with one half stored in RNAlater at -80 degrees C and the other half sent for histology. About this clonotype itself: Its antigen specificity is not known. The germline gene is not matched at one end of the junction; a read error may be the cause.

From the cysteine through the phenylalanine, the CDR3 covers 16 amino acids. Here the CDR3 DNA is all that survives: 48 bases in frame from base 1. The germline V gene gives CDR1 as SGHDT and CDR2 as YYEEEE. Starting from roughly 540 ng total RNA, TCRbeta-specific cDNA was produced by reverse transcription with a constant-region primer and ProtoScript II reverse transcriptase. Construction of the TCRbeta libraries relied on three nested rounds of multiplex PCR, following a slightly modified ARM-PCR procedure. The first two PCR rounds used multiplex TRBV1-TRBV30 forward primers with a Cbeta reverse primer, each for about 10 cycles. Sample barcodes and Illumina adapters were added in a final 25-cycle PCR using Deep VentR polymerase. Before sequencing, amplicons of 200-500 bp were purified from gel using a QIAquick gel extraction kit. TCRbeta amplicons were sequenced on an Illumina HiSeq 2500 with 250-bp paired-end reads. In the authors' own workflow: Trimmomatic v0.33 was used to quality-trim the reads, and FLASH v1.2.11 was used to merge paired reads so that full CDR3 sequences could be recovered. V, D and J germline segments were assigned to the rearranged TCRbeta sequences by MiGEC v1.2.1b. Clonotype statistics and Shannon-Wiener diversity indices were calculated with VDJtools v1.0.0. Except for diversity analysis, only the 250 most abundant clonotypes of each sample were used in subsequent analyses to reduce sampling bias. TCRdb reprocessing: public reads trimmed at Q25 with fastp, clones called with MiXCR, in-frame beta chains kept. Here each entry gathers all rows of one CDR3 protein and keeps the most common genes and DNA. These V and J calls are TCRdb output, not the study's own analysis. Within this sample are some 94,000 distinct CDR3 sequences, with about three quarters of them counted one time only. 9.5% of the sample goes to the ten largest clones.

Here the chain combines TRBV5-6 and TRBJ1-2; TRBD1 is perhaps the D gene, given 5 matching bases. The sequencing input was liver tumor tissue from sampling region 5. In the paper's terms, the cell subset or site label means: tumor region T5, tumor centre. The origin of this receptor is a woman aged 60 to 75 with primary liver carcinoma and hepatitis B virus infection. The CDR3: CANSTSGTVLDYGYTF. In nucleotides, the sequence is TGTGCCAACAGCACCTCCGGGACTGTGCTAGACTATGGCTACACCTTC.